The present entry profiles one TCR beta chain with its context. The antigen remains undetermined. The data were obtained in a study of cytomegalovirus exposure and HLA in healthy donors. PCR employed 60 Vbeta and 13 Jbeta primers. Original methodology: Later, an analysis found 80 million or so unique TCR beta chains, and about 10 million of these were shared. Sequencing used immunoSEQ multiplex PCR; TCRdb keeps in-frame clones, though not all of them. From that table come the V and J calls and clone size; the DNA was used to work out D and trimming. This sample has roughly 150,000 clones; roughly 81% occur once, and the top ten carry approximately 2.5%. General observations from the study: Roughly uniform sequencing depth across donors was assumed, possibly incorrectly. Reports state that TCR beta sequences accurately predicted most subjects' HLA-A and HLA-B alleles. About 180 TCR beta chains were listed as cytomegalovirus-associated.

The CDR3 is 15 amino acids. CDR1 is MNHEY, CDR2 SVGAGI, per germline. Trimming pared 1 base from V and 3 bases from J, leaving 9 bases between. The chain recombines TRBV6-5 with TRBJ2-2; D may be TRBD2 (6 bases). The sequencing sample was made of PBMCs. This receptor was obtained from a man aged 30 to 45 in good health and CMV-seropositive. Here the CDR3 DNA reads TGTGCCAGCAGTTACTGGGGGGAGTACACCGGGGAGCTGTTTTTT. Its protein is CASSYWGEYTGELFF.